Following are 14 T cell receptor beta chains from one sample sequenced in a study of blood T cell repertoires in COVID-19. Libraries were prepared by immunoSEQ multiplex PCR; TCRdb keeps only in-frame clonotypes and omits some of them. The sample lists around 200,000 clones, roughly 80% occurring once. Sequenced sample: peripheral blood. These receptors all stem from a man aged 45-60 years who had recovered from COVID-19.

The chain joins TRBV5-1 to TRBJ2-2; 7 bases line up with TRBD2. CDR1 and CDR2 (germline): SGHRS, YFSETQ. With 1 base clipped from V and 6 bases from J, the junction kept 9 bases outside the gene matches. The CDR3 loop spans 16 amino acids. CDR3 sequence (DNA): TGCGCCAGCAGCTTGTTGTTAGCGGGCGGGGCCGGGGAGCTGTTTTTT. As protein: CASSLLLAGGAGELFF. The full variable domain, in which reference TRBV5-1 and TRBJ2-2 provide the parts outside the CDR3, is KAGVTQTPRYLIKTRGQQVTLSCSPISGHRSVSWYQQTPGQGLQFLFEYFSETQRNKGNFPGRFSGRQFSNSRSEMNVSTLELGDSALYLCASSLLLAGGAGELFFGEGSRLTVL.

The chain recombines TRBV5-1 with TRBJ2-1; TRBD1 matches 7 bases. The CDR3 has 14 amino acids. CDR1 and CDR2 from the germline V gene are SGHRS and YFSETQ. V shed 3 bases, J shed 9 bases, and the junction held 9 bases outside the gene matches. CDR3 region: CASSSATGDAEQFF. The CDR3 coding sequence is TGCGCCAGCAGCTCAGCAACAGGGGATGCTGAGCAGTTCTTC.

The chain combines TRBV27 with TRBJ2-1; TRBD2 agrees at 7 bases. The CDR3 extends over 14 amino acids. CDR1 is MNHEY and CDR2 is SMNVEV in the germline V gene (reference sequence). Unmatched junction bases numbered 2, after V lost 5 bases and J lost 1 base. CDR3 DNA sequence: TGTGCCAGCAGTCTAGCGGCTTCCTACAATGAGCAGTTCTTC. Translated, it gives CASSLAASYNEQFF.

This clone came up once. The chain employs TRBV28 and TRBJ2-7; TRBD2 is a possible D gene (6 bases). Trimming removed 6 bases from V and 6 bases from J, with 21 bases in between. The CDR3 is made up of 15 amino acids. Per the germline V gene, CDR1 is MDHEN and CDR2 is SYDVKM. The CDR3 reads CASSPPEGKVSEQYF. CDR3 DNA: TGTGCCAGCAGCCCGCCGGAGGGCAAGGTTTCCGAGCAGTACTTC.

This clone has just a few counts. The CDR3 DNA is TGTGCCAGCAGCCAAGAAGGGACGGGACTAGCGTCCTACGAGCAGTACTTC. Protein: CASSQEGTGLASYEQYF. The chain couples TRBV4-2 to TRBJ2-7, with 10 bases that match TRBD2. This CDR3 is 17 amino acids long. Germline CDR1 reads LGHNA; CDR2 reads YNFKEQ. Losses at the gene ends were 0 bases for V and 1 base for J; bases not matched to a gene: 6.

This clone occurred once. The chain couples TRBV7-8 to TRBJ1-1; D remains unclear. Trimming stripped 5 bases from V and 0 bases from J, with 16 bases between. The CDR3 consists of 16 residues. Germline loops: CDR1 SGHVS, CDR2 FQNEAQ. The CDR3 bases are TGTGCCAGCAGCCAATTTCCGGGGTCCATGAACACTGAAGCTTTCTTT. Protein: CASSQFPGSMNTEAFF. The variable domain in full, with the rest retrieved from reference TRBV7-8 and TRBJ1-1, is GAGVSQSPRYKVAKRGQDVALRCDPISGHVSLFWYQQALGQGPEFLTYFQNEAQLDKSGLPSDRFFAERPEGSVSTLKIQRTQQEDSAVYLCASSQFPGSMNTEAFFGQGTRLTVV.

The rearrangement uses TRBV7-2 and TRBJ2-1, with D possibly TRBD1 on 6 matching bases. Germline CDR1 and CDR2: SGHTA and FQGNSA. Trimming left V 5 bases short and J 1 base short, with 9 bases between. The CDR3 has 14 amino acids. The CDR3 is CASSQQGSYNEQFF. The CDR3 DNA reads TGTGCCAGCAGCCAACAGGGATCCTACAATGAGCAGTTCTTC.

This clone was counted only a few times. The chain joins TRBV9 to TRBJ2-1, with TRBD2 identical over 16 bases. Germline CDR1 is SGDLS and CDR2 is YYNGEE. The CDR3 covers 17 residues. J was trimmed by 6 bases and V by 1 base; bases with no gene match: 4. In nucleotides, the CDR3 is TGTGCCAGCAGCGTACTCGGGACTAGCGGGAGGGGCAATGAGCAGTTCTTC. It specifies CASSVLGTSGRGNEQFF.

The J gene is TRBJ1-1, the V gene TRBV9; 7 bases are a match to TRBD1. V trimming: 2 bases; J trimming: 4 bases; junction bases outside the gene matches: 11. The CDR3 contains 16 residues. Germline V gene sequence: CDR1 SGDLS, CDR2 YYNGEE. The CDR3 loop is CASSVSTGSGSTEAFF. In nucleotides, the CDR3 is TGTGCCAGCAGCGTGTCGACAGGGTCTGGGAGCACTGAAGCTTTCTTT. Complete variable domain (other parts from reference TRBV9 and TRBJ1-1): DSGVTQTPKHLITATGQRVTLRCSPRSGDLSVYWYQQSLDQGLQFLIQYYNGEERAKGNILERFSAQQFPDLHSELNLSSLELGDSALYFCASSVSTGSGSTEAFFGQGTRLTVV.

V is TRBV5-1 and J is TRBJ1-4; the D gene is possibly TRBD1 (5 bases). Germline V lookup: CDR1 SGHRS, CDR2 YFSETQ. The CDR3 sequence is 15 residues long. Trimming pared 3 bases from V and 1 base from J, leaving 10 bases between. The DNA of the CDR3 is TGCGCCAGCAGCTCACAGGTTGGAACTAATGAAAAACTGTTTTTT. As protein: CASSSQVGTNEKLFF.

The gene calls are TRBV29-1 and TRBJ2-1; no firm D call. V gave up 6 bases and J gave up 6 bases, with 21 bases separating them. CDR1 is SQVTM, CDR2 ANQGSEA, per germline. This CDR3 is 15 amino acids long. In nucleotides, the CDR3 is TGCAGCGTAAGCATACCTCAAAATTTTCTCAATGAGCAGTTCTTC. Its protein is CSVSIPQNFLNEQFF.

V usage is TRBV6-2 or TRBV6-3 and J usage is TRBJ1-1; D uncertain. The CDR3 loop spans 17 amino acids. Trimming removed 0 bases at V and 4 bases at J, with 18 bases between. Germline V gene lookup returns CDR1 MNHEY and CDR2 SVGEGT. The CDR3 loop reads CASSYSFPAGVSTEAFF. The CDR3 DNA follows: TGTGCCAGCAGTTACTCTTTTCCCGCGGGAGTGAGCACTGAAGCTTTCTTT.

The chain links TRBV18 to TRBJ2-3; TRBD2 matches at 9 bases. Germline CDR1 reads KGHSH; CDR2 reads LQKENI. This CDR3 contains 15 residues. V was clipped by 5 bases and J by 4 bases; unmatched bases: 7. The CDR3 bases are TGTGCCAGCTCAGCACGCGGGGGGGCTGCAGATACGCAGTATTTT. Its protein is CASSARGGAADTQYF.

The chain is built from TRBV7-2 and TRBJ2-3, with 11 bases matching TRBD2. The V segment lost 3 bases and the J segment 4 bases; nucleotides outside the gene matches: 3. Germline CDR1 SGHTA, CDR2 FQGNSA. The CDR3 totals 15 residues. In DNA, the CDR3 is TGTGCCAGCAGCTTTACTAGCGGGAGCGCAGATACGCAGTATTTT. As protein: CASSFTSGSADTQYF.